This entry lists 21 T cell receptor beta chains sequenced from one sample in a study of blood T cell repertoires in COVID-19. Libraries were prepared by immunoSEQ multiplex PCR; TCRdb keeps only in-frame clonotypes and omits some of them. In the table there are roughly 120,000 clones, about 90% of which are singletons. The sequenced sample consisted of peripheral blood. All receptors come from a man aged 70-80 years who had recovered from COVID-19.

The DNA of the CDR3 is TGCGCCAGCAGCTTGGCCTGGGGCCCTAAACCCTACGAGCAGTACTTC. Translated: CASSLAWGPKPYEQYF. The gene calls are TRBV5-1 and TRBJ2-7; tentative D call: TRBD1 (5 bases). Trimming pared 0 bases from V and 2 bases from J, leaving 15 bases between. Germline V gives CDR1 SGHRS, CDR2 YFSETQ. The CDR3 covers 16 residues.

The CDR3 protein is CASSEGWDRARGYTF. CDR3 bases: TGTGCCAGCAGTGAAGGGTGGGACAGGGCGAGGGGCTACACCTTC. The rearrangement joins TRBV6-1 to TRBJ1-2; 9 bases line up with TRBD1. With V trimmed by 1 base and J by 8 bases, 8 bases remained unmatched. The CDR3 sequence is 15 residues long. Germline CDR1 is MNHNS and CDR2 is SASEGT.

The V and J genes are TRBV20-1 and TRBJ2-3, with 7 bases matching TRBD2. The CDR3 consists of 14 residues. Unmatched junction bases numbered 3, after V lost 3 bases and J lost 0 bases. The germline V gene has CDR1 DFQATT and CDR2 SNEGSKA (reference sequence). The DNA for the CDR3 is TGCAGTGCTAGTGGGAGGGCCAGCACAGATACGCAGTATTTT. It encodes CSASGRASTDTQYF.

V usage is TRBV25-1 and J usage is TRBJ2-7; TRBD1 might be the D (6 bases). The CDR3 is made up of 14 amino acids. Between the trimmed V and J ends, which lost 2 bases and 2 bases, there was a span of 10 bases. Germline-derived CDR1 and CDR2 are MGHDK and SYGVNS. CDR3 coding DNA: TGTGCCAGCAGTGAAAGGGGGACCACCTACGAGCAGTACTTC. It encodes CASSERGTTYEQYF.

The V gene is TRBV30, the J gene TRBJ1-6; D is possibly TRBD1 (5 bases). This CDR3 spans 13 amino acids. The V and J ends lost 2 bases and 10 bases respectively, with 12 bases between them. The germline gives CDR1 GTSNPN, CDR2 SVGIG (reference sequence). In nucleotides, the CDR3 is TGTGCCTGGAGTTTGGCAGGGCGCTCACCCCTCCACTTT. The encoded protein is CAWSLAGRSPLHF.

The chain links TRBV28 to TRBJ2-4, with TRBD2 matching over 9 bases. V lost 6 bases, J lost 4 bases, and 10 bases stayed unmatched. The CDR3 consists of 16 residues. CDR1 is MDHEN and CDR2 is SYDVKM in the germline V gene. DNA of the CDR3: TGTGCCAGCAGACCGTGGGCGGGAGGGAAAAAAAACATTCAGTACTTC. Translated: CASRPWAGGKKNIQYF.

The rearrangement uses TRBV6-5 and TRBJ2-2; D might be TRBD2 (6 bases). This CDR3 has 15 residues. Trimming removed 6 bases at V and 3 bases at J, with 14 bases between. Germline V lookup: CDR1 MNHEY, CDR2 SVGAGI. The CDR3, as DNA: TGTGCCAGCAGGAAGACTAGGAGGGACACCGGGGAGCTGTTTTTT. Protein: CASRKTRRDTGELFF.

This clone was found once. V usage is TRBV28 and J usage is TRBJ1-2; D remains ambiguous. The germline V and J ends were trimmed by 8 bases and 5 bases, with 21 bases remaining between them. Germline lookup yields CDR1 MDHEN and CDR2 SYDVKM. CDR3 size: 15 residues. The CDR3 sequence is CASDNPASPVYGYTF. DNA of the CDR3: TGTGCCAGCGACAACCCCGCCAGTCCGGTGTATGGCTACACCTTC.

J is TRBJ2-1 and V is TRBV27; D might be TRBD1 (6 bases). CDR3 length: 15 residues. Germline-derived CDR1 and CDR2 are MNHEY and SMNVEV (reference sequence). V lost 1 base, J lost 7 bases, and 14 bases lay in between. The CDR3 DNA reads as TGTGCCAGCAGTTTATTAGGTTCCGGGACAAATGAGCAGTTCTTC. This translates into CASSLLGSGTNEQFF.

This chain uses TRBV7-8 with TRBJ1-3; maybe TRBD1 (5 bases). Germline CDR1 is SGHVS and CDR2 is FQNEAQ. The CDR3 contains 12 residues. The V end was cut by 4 bases, the J end by 9 bases, with 10 bases between. The CDR3 bases are TGTGCCAGCAGCTCCACAGGCGGCACCATATATTTT. Its protein product is CASSSTGGTIYF.

In its sample, this clone was seen once. The V and J genes are TRBV28 and TRBJ1-2; 9 bases are a match to TRBD1. This CDR3 region has 16 residues. The V and J ends lost 5 bases and 5 bases, in that order; junction bases with no gene match: 12. Germline V gives CDR1 MDHEN, CDR2 SYDVKM. CDR3 amino acids: CASSRLPGQGPYGYTF. CDR3 sequence (DNA): TGTGCCAGCAGTCGCCTTCCGGGACAGGGACCTTATGGCTACACCTTC.

This sequence joins TRBV7-9 and TRBJ2-1; 8 nucleotides agree with TRBD2. This CDR3 comprises 18 residues. The V segment lost 1 base and the J segment 3 bases; nucleotides outside the gene matches: 11. Germline-derived CDR1 and CDR2 are SEHNR and FQNEAQ (reference sequence). CDR3 in amino acids: CASSLGLTSGSFYNEQFF. The DNA of the CDR3 is TGTGCCAGCAGCTTAGGTCTTACTAGCGGATCCTTCTACAATGAGCAGTTCTTC.

The chain combines TRBV24-1 with TRBJ2-1, with D possibly matching TRBD2 (6 bases). Trimming stripped 0 bases from V and 7 bases from J, with 12 bases between. In germline, CDR1 is KGHDR, CDR2 SFDVKD. The CDR3 length is 15 residues. CDR3 bases: TGTGCCACCAGTGATTTGACCGGGAGTAAAAATGAGCAGTTCTTC. This encodes CATSDLTGSKNEQFF.

The chain combines TRBV5-1 with TRBJ2-7, with D maybe TRBD2 (6 bases). The V gene's germline CDR1 is SGHRS and CDR2 YFSETQ. This CDR3 is built from 12 residues. With 5 bases removed from V and 0 bases from J, the gap between germline ends came to 6 bases. CDR3 in amino acids: CASRRDSYEQYF. For the CDR3, the DNA is TGCGCCAGCAGGCGGGACTCCTACGAGCAGTACTTC.

J is TRBJ1-4 and V is TRBV2; D may be TRBD1 (6 bases). The germline CDR1 and CDR2 sequences are SNHLY and FYNNEI. Trimming pared 6 bases from V and 0 bases from J, leaving 8 bases between. The CDR3 has 14 amino acids. The CDR3 here is CASRWTATNEKLFF. The CDR3 DNA reads as TGTGCCAGCAGGTGGACAGCAACTAATGAAAAACTGTTTTTT.

This chain uses TRBV28 with TRBJ1-4; maybe TRBD1 (5 bases). The CDR3 extends over 16 amino acids. V lost 1 base and J lost 1, with 10 bases in between. Germline CDR1 MDHEN, CDR2 SYDVKM. CDR3 protein: CASSLYGAVTNEKLFF. The CDR3 DNA follows: TGTGCCAGCAGTTTATATGGGGCAGTAACTAATGAAAAACTGTTTTTT.

This clone was observed a few times. The J gene is TRBJ2-1, the V gene TRBV10-2; 9 bases are shared with TRBD1. This CDR3 has 14 residues. Germline V CDR1 and CDR2: WSHSY, SAAADI. V was clipped by 4 bases and J by 9 bases; unmatched bases: 7. The CDR3 sequence is CASSVDRGWGEQFF. The DNA for the CDR3 is TGCGCCAGCAGTGTGGACAGGGGATGGGGTGAGCAGTTCTTC.

The chain joins TRBV7-9 to TRBJ1-1; TRBD1 aligns across 9 bases. With 2 bases clipped from V and 10 bases from J, the junction kept 2 bases outside the gene matches. Germline V CDR1 and CDR2: SEHNR, FQNEAQ (reference sequence). The CDR3 is 12 amino acids. CDR3 sequence: CASSLTDRGAFF. CDR3 coding DNA: TGTGCCAGCAGCTTAACGGACAGGGGAGCTTTCTTT.

This rearrangement joins TRBV5-1 to TRBJ1-6; 9 positions agree with TRBD1. Trimming removed 2 bases from V and 7 bases from J; junction bases left unmatched: 7. The CDR3 spans 16 residues. Germline loops: CDR1 SGHRS, CDR2 YFSETQ. For the CDR3, the DNA is TGCGCCAGCAGCTTAGAGCCGACAGGGGGAAATTCACCCCTCCACTTT. This codes for CASSLEPTGGNSPLHF.

The rearrangement links TRBV9 to TRBJ1-2; the match to TRBD1 covers 7 bases. Germline assignment: CDR1 SGDLS and CDR2 YYNGEE. The CDR3 runs 15 residues. After removal of 4 bases from V and 4 bases from J, the junction contained 10 bases not matched to a gene. CDR3 protein: CASSPGGGTAYGYTF. The CDR3 DNA reads TGTGCCAGCAGCCCAGGAGGGGGCACGGCCTATGGCTACACCTTC.

This clone has a single count. This chain uses TRBV6-5 with TRBJ1-6; D may be TRBD1 (5 bases). CDR3 size: 15 residues. The V gene's germline CDR1 is MNHEY and CDR2 SVGAGI. V gave up 6 bases and J gave up 7 bases, with 16 bases separating them. The CDR3 loop reads CASRHRIPQNSPLHF. DNA for the CDR3: TGTGCCAGCAGACACAGGATCCCTCAAAATTCACCCCTCCACTTT.